These 24 T cell receptor beta chains originate from one sample sequenced in a study of CD8 T cells in Susac syndrome. The RNA input was about 0.45 to 1 ug, and it was reverse transcribed with random hexamers. TCRdb reprocessed the immunoSEQ multiplex PCR reads via MiXCR and lists one record per CDR3 protein. The repertoire holds around 200,000 distinct CDR3 sequences, with 95% as singletons. Input material: CD8+ T cells from PBMCs. These receptors came from a human donor with Susac syndrome.

V usage is TRBV12-3 or TRBV12-4 and J usage is TRBJ2-3; 7 nucleotides line up with TRBD1. Trimming removed 5 bases from V and 0 bases from J; junction bases left unmatched: 17. The CDR3 extends over 19 amino acids. The chain's CDR3 is CASSLSWDSSTSSTDTQYF. For the CDR3, the DNA is TGTGCCAGCAGTCTGAGCTGGGACAGCTCAACCTCTAGCACAGATACGCAGTATTTT.

This chain uses TRBV2 with TRBJ2-2; D remains unclear. Germline CDR1 and CDR2: SNHLY and FYNNEI. V was pared by 8 bases and J by 7 bases, with 14 bases between. CDR3 length equals 13 residues. This CDR3 reads CASGFVRVGELFF. CDR3 bases: TGTGCCAGCGGATTTGTGAGAGTCGGGGAGCTGTTTTTT.

The V gene is TRBV29-1, the J gene TRBJ2-7, with 9 positions matching TRBD1. The germline CDR1 and CDR2 sequences are SQVTM and ANQGSEA. V was pared by 3 bases and J by 6 bases, with 6 bases of the junction left unmatched. The CDR3 has 13 amino acids. The CDR3 sequence is CSVEPGQGPEQYF. The CDR3 nucleotides are TGCAGCGTTGAGCCGGGACAGGGACCCGAGCAGTACTTC.

The chain is built from TRBV5-1 and TRBJ2-5; D is uncertain. The CDR3 extends over 14 amino acids. V was clipped by 4 bases and J by 2 bases, with 12 bases between them. CDR1 SGHRS and CDR2 YFSETQ come from the germline V gene. CDR3 region: CASSPISMQETQYF. CDR3 coding DNA: TGCGCCAGCAGCCCAATCAGCATGCAAGAGACCCAGTACTTC.

This clonotype has a single count. The genes are TRBV6-5 and TRBJ2-3; D may be TRBD1 (6 bases). Deletions cut 10 bases from V and 0 bases from J, with 14 bases between. Per germline, CDR1 MNHEY and CDR2 SVGAGI. CDR3 size: 14 residues. The CDR3 loop reads CATQVGQSTDTQYF. CDR3 DNA sequence: TGTGCCACCCAGGTCGGACAGAGCACAGATACGCAGTATTTT.

The chain combines TRBV9 with TRBJ1-2; TRBD1 agrees at 8 bases. The junction had 6 bases not matched to a gene; V was cut back by 4 bases and J by 7 bases. The CDR3 length is 13 residues. Germline lookup yields CDR1 SGDLS and CDR2 YYNGEE. The CDR3 sequence: CASSTDRAGGYTF. The DNA of the CDR3 is TGTGCCAGCAGCACGGACAGGGCAGGTGGCTACACCTTC.

V and J are TRBV14 and TRBJ2-1; TRBD2 aligns across 8 bases. This CDR3 has 15 amino acids. V trimming: 0 bases; J trimming: 2 bases; junction bases outside the gene matches: 0. The germline V gene encodes CDR1 SGHDN and CDR2 FVKESK. The CDR3, as DNA: TGTGCCAGCAGCCAAGATAGCGGGACCTACAATGAGCAGTTCTTC. It encodes CASSQDSGTYNEQFF.

This chain links TRBV7-8 with TRBJ2-1, with a possible D match to TRBD2 (6 bases). CDR3 size: 15 residues. Trimming shortened V by 1 base and J by 4 bases, and 11 bases separated the two germline ends. From germline, CDR1 is SGHVS and CDR2 FQNEAQ. In DNA, the CDR3 is TGTGCCAGCAGCTTAGTAGCGGCCAATTACAATGAGCAGTTCTTC. Encoded protein: CASSLVAANYNEQFF.

The chain carries TRBV20-1 and TRBJ1-1; 8 bases fit TRBD1. The CDR3 is made up of 13 amino acids. The germline CDR1 and CDR2 sequences are DFQATT and SNEGSKA (reference sequence). V was pared by 1 base and J by 4 bases, with 2 bases of the junction left unmatched. The CDR3 loop reads CSARGTGPTEAFF. CDR3 coding DNA: TGCAGTGCTAGAGGGACAGGGCCCACTGAAGCTTTCTTT.

J is TRBJ2-7 and V is TRBV6-6; the match to TRBD1 covers 8 bases. J lost 0 bases, V lost 11 bases, and 6 bases had no gene match. The CDR3 loop spans 13 amino acids. Germline V gives CDR1 MNHNY, CDR2 SVGAGI (reference sequence). Here the CDR3 DNA reads TGTGCCGCAAGACAGGGGATCTCCTACGAGCAGTACTTC. This translates into CAARQGISYEQYF.

This sequence joins TRBV11-3 and TRBJ2-5; D remains ambiguous. Germline-derived CDR1 and CDR2 are SGHNT and YENEEA. V gave up 2 bases and J gave up 1 base, with 5 bases separating them. This CDR3 has 13 residues. The chain's CDR3 is CASSLTVQETQYF. CDR3 bases: TGTGCCAGCAGCTTAACGGTCCAAGAGACCCAGTACTTC.

The CDR3 is CATSRTGGYEQYF. CDR3 bases: TGTGCCACCAGCAGGACAGGGGGCTACGAGCAGTACTTC. J is TRBJ2-7 and V is TRBV15, with TRBD1 identical over 9 bases. Per germline, CDR1 LNHNV and CDR2 YYDKDF (reference sequence). The CDR3 has 13 amino acids. J gave up 3 bases and V 3 bases, and 0 bases lay outside the gene matches. Filled out from reference TRBV15 and TRBJ2-7, the complete variable domain reads DAMVIQNPRYQVTQFGKPVTLSCSQTLNHNVMYWYQQKSSQAPKLLFHYYDKDFNNEADTPDNFQSRRPNTSFCFLDIRSPGLGDTAMYLCATSRTGGYEQYFGPGTRLTVT.

J is TRBJ2-1 and V is TRBV21-1. TRBV21-1 is designated a pseudogene. The CDR3 spans 11 residues. The CDR3 DNA reads TGTGCCAGGGCTATTTGGGGTGAGCAGTTCTTC. It yields the protein CARAIWGEQFF.

The V call is TRBV5-1, the J call TRBJ1-4; TRBD1 matches 7 bases. The germline V gene encodes CDR1 SGHRS and CDR2 YFSETQ. This CDR3 contains 15 residues. The V segment lost 4 bases and the J segment 8 bases; nucleotides outside the gene matches: 11. CDR3 DNA: TGCGCCAGCAGCCCTACCTTGACAGGGAACGAAAAACTGTTTTTT. This codes for CASSPTLTGNEKLFF.

The chain combines TRBV20-1 with TRBJ2-3, with TRBD2 matching 11 bases. V shed 0 bases, J shed 2 bases, and the junction held 10 bases outside the gene matches. The CDR3 loop spans 18 amino acids. CDR1 DFQATT and CDR2 SNEGSKA come from the germline V gene (reference sequence). CDR3 nucleotides: TGCAGTGCTAGAGATTTGGGGACTAGCGGAGAGGTCACAGATACGCAGTATTTT. This gives the protein CSARDLGTSGEVTDTQYF.

The chain couples TRBV9 to TRBJ1-3, with TRBD1 matching over 7 bases. Germline lookup yields CDR1 SGDLS and CDR2 YYNGEE. The CDR3 runs 15 residues. The trim removed 3 bases at V and 4 bases at J, leaving 7 bases unmatched. CDR3 amino acids: CASSATTGPGNTIYF. CDR3 DNA: TGTGCCAGCAGCGCAACGACAGGGCCCGGAAACACCATATATTTT.

The chain is built from TRBV7-3 and TRBJ2-1, with a weak D call TRBD1 (6 bases). From germline, CDR1 is SGHTA and CDR2 FQGTGA. The V and J ends lost 5 bases and 7 bases respectively, with 18 bases between them. The CDR3 runs to 15 residues. The CDR3 reads CASSPGDWMGNEQFF. As DNA, the CDR3 is TGTGCCAGCAGCCCAGGGGATTGGATGGGAAATGAGCAGTTCTTC.

V gene TRBV12-3 or TRBV12-4 combines with J gene TRBJ1-1; D is possibly TRBD1 (6 bases). This CDR3 contains 13 residues. The V end lost 8 bases, the J end lost 10 bases, and 20 bases lay between the germline ends. CDR3 protein: CASGLKNRVGAFF. CDR3 coding DNA: TGTGCCAGCGGTCTAAAGAACAGGGTAGGAGCTTTCTTT.

The rearrangement links TRBV3-1 to TRBJ2-1; 15 positions match TRBD2. The V and J ends lost 5 bases and 0 bases, in that order; junction bases with no gene match: 8. Germline V gene data show CDR1 as LGHDT and CDR2 as YNNKEL (reference sequence). The CDR3 runs 19 residues. This CDR3 reads CASSTGLAGGSSSYNEQFF. The CDR3, as DNA: TGTGCCAGCAGCACAGGACTAGCGGGGGGGTCAAGCTCCTACAATGAGCAGTTCTTC.

This sequence joins TRBV6-6 and TRBJ1-1; D ambiguous. The length of the CDR3 is 13 residues. From germline, CDR1 is MNHNY and CDR2 SVGAGI (reference sequence). V was trimmed by 6 bases and J by 0 bases, leaving 8 bases between them. In DNA form, the CDR3 reads TGTGCCAGCAGGGAAAATATGAACACTGAAGCTTTCTTT. Translation: CASRENMNTEAFF.

The gene calls are TRBV5-1 and TRBJ2-7, with D perhaps assigned TRBD1 or TRBD2 (5 bases each). V shed 0 bases and J shed 10 bases, with 8 bases lying between them. This CDR3 comprises 11 residues. The germline CDR1 and CDR2 sequences are SGHRS and YFSETQ. This CDR3 is CASSLGRDQYF. For the CDR3, the DNA is TGCGCCAGCAGCTTGGGACGGGACCAGTACTTC.

This clonotype was counted between two and nine times. This chain links TRBV12-3 or TRBV12-4 with TRBJ2-2, with a tentative D call TRBD2 (6 bases). Between the trimmed V and J ends, which lost 6 bases and 3 bases, there was a span of 11 bases. The CDR3 length is 14 residues. The CDR3 region has the DNA TGTGCCAGCAGCCCCGCGGGGTACACCGGGGAGCTGTTTTTT. Amino acids: CASSPAGYTGELFF.

The chain has TRBV20-1 and TRBJ1-5, with TRBD1 as a possible D gene (5 bases). The CDR3 extends over 15 amino acids. CDR1 is DFQATT, CDR2 SNEGSKA, per germline (reference sequence). Trimming pared 0 bases from V and 5 bases from J, leaving 14 bases between. The CDR3 sequence: CSARDLREGDQPQHF. CDR3 nucleotides: TGCAGTGCTAGAGATCTTCGAGAAGGGGATCAGCCCCAGCATTTT.

This chain connects TRBV4-1 to TRBJ2-7, with D possibly being TRBD1 (5 bases). The CDR3 spans 13 residues. Looked up from germline, CDR1 is MGHRA and CDR2 is YSYEKL. V dropped 4 bases and J dropped 3 bases, with 10 bases sitting between them. Written as DNA, the CDR3 is TGCGCCAGCAGCCCTCAACAGGTCTACGAGCAGTACTTC. It is translated as CASSPQQVYEQYF.